Listed below are T cell receptor beta chains from one sample, sequenced in a study of technical replicates of blood from a few donors. The protocol was immunoSEQ multiplex PCR, while the TCRdb copy is restricted to in-frame clones and leaves out a portion. Counted here are 45,000 to 60,000 clones, about 86% occurring once; the ten biggest clones make up about 5%. Sequenced: PBMCs. Receptors were obtained from a human donor in good health. Some clones in this sample may be carry-over from other donors' samples. Both conserved end residues are part of each CDR3. A D gene is named only where the DNA matches it firmly. Clone sizes are given selectively: once, few, many, or a class where the clone is expanded.

TRBJ2-7	NA	TRBV29-1	NA	CSVGYTYEQYF	TGCAGCGTTGGTTACACCTACGAGCAGTACTTC
TRBJ1-2	NA	TRBV7-9	few	CASSPAPRGYTF	TGTGCCAGCAGCCCCGCCCCCAGGGGCTACACCTTC
TRBJ2-3	NA	TRBV7-2	NA	CASSLGQGPDTQYF	TGTGCCAGCAGCTTAGGGCAGGGCCCAGATACGCAGTATTTT
TRBJ2-2	NA	TRBV2	NA	CATEDGTNTGELFF	TGTGCCACCGAGGACGGGACGAACACCGGGGAGCTGTTTTTT
TRBJ2-7	TRBD1	TRBV5-1	NA	CASSSGGTGGYEQYF	TGCGCCAGCAGCTCCGGCGGGACAGGGGGCTACGAGCAGTACTTC
TRBJ2-5	NA	TRBV18	NA	CASSPQEVGETQYF	TGTGCCAGCTCACCACAGGAGGTGGGGGAGACCCAGTACTTC
TRBJ1-5	TRBD1	TRBV10-3	NA	CATLNTRGVSNQPQHF	TGTGCCACCCTGAACACCAGGGGGGTAAGCAATCAGCCCCAGCATTTT
TRBJ1-1	NA	TRBV6-4	NA	CASSDSPDRNTEAFF	TGTGCCAGCAGTGACTCACCGGACAGAAACACTGAAGCTTTCTTT
TRBJ2-7	NA	TRBV7-9	NA	CASSSSTGYEQYF	TGTGCCAGCAGCTCATCGACAGGATACGAGCAGTACTTC
TRBJ2-5	TRBD2	TRBV25-1	NA	CASSPSGTSVETQYF	TGTGCCAGCAGTCCTAGCGGGACGAGTGTGGAGACCCAGTACTTC
TRBJ2-6	NA	TRBV2	NA	CASSGPGANVLTF	TGTGCCAGCAGCGGTCCCGGGGCCAACGTCCTGACTTTC
TRBJ2-7	NA	TRBV11-2	NA	CASSSARGQYF	TGTGCCAGCAGCTCCGCAAGGGGGCAGTACTTC
TRBJ2-7	NA	TRBV7-6	NA	CASSSSPQGQEGEQYF	TGTGCCAGCAGCTCATCCCCCCAGGGCCAGGAGGGCGAGCAGTACTTC
TRBJ2-5	NA	TRBV6-5	NA	CASKEVETQYF	TGTGCCAGCAAGGAGGTAGAGACCCAGTACTTC
TRBJ1-5	NA	TRBV21-1	NA	CASSKKGWTPLKGNQPQHF	TGTGCCAGCAGCAAAAAGGGTTGGACACCCTTAAAGGGCAATCAGCCCCAGCATTTT
TRBJ1-1	TRBD1	TRBV7-2	NA	CASSSDRGREAFF	TGTGCCAGCAGCTCCGACAGGGGGCGTGAAGCTTTCTTT
TRBJ2-3	NA	TRBV2	NA	CASSEAGGTQYF	TGTGCCAGCAGTGAAGCAGGGGGTACGCAGTATTTT
TRBJ2-2	TRBD2	TRBV7-2	NA	CASSLSTSGGQSSGELFF	TGTGCCAGCAGCTTATCGACTAGCGGGGGGCAGTCCTCCGGGGAGCTGTTTTTT
TRBJ1-1	NA	TRBV6-6	NA	CASSQGIRTEAFF	TGTGCCAGCAGCCAGGGGATCAGAACTGAAGCTTTCTTT
TRBJ1-2	NA	TRBV30	once	CAWNAGGGYGYTF	TGTGCCTGGAATGCTGGGGGCGGCTATGGCTACACCTTC
TRBJ1-6	NA	TRBV30	once	CAWSGGSSYNSPLHF	TGTGCCTGGAGCGGGGGAAGCTCCTATAATTCACCCCTCCACTTT
TRBJ2-1	TRBD2	TRBV7-9	NA	CASSPGTSGNEQFF	TGTGCCAGCAGCCCAGGGACTAGCGGCAATGAGCAGTTCTTC
TRBJ1-1	NA	TRBV6-6	NA	CASSYSKGTEAFF	TGTGCCAGCAGTTACTCGAAGGGGACTGAAGCTTTCTTT
TRBJ2-7	TRBD2	TRBV7-9	NA	CASSPSTAGQGSYEQYF	TGTGCCAGCAGCCCATCGACAGCGGGGCAGGGCTCCTACGAGCAGTACTTC
TRBJ1-5	TRBD1	TRBV11-2	once	CASSLGPRTGGNQPQHF	TGTGCCAGCAGCTTAGGCCCAAGGACAGGGGGCAATCAGCCCCAGCATTTT
TRBJ2-3	TRBD2	TRBV5-1	NA	CASSRREGTDTQYF	TGCGCCAGCAGCCGGCGGGAGGGCACAGATACGCAGTATTTT
TRBJ1-2	TRBD1	TRBV18	NA	CASSRDSYYGYTF	TGTGCCAGCTCCCGGGACAGCTACTATGGCTACACCTTC
TRBJ2-7	NA	TRBV27	NA	CASSLYSRGGVIDEQYF	TGTGCCAGCAGTTTATATTCCCGAGGAGGGGTAATTGACGAGCAGTACTTC
TRBJ2-7	NA	TRBV4-2	NA	CASSQGGYEQYF	TGTGCCAGCAGCCAAGGCGGCTACGAGCAGTACTTC
TRBJ2-7	NA	TRBV5-1	NA	CASSHSQGYEQYF	TGCGCCAGCAGCCATTCACAGGGTTACGAGCAGTACTTC
TRBJ2-6	NA	TRBV7-3	NA	CASSLNPGAGRAGANVLTF	TGTGCCAGCAGCTTAAACCCGGGAGCGGGCCGCGCTGGGGCCAACGTCCTGACTTTC
TRBJ2-2	TRBD1	TRBV11-3	NA	CASSWGQPNTGELFF	TGTGCCAGCAGCTGGGGACAGCCGAACACCGGGGAGCTGTTTTTT
TRBJ1-1	NA	TRBV5-1	once	CASSSTGTNTEAFF	TGCGCCAGCAGCTCGACAGGTACTAACACTGAAGCTTTCTTT
TRBJ1-5	NA	TRBV5-6	NA	CASSPRGDQPQHF	TGTGCCAGCAGCCCCAGGGGAGACCAGCCCCAGCATTTT
TRBJ1-1	NA	TRBV6-5	once	CASSYSITPGTEAFF	TGTGCCAGCAGTTACTCGATCACCCCGGGGACTGAAGCTTTCTTT
TRBJ1-3	TRBD1	TRBV13	few	CASRDTYRGRGNTIYF	TGTGCCAGCAGGGATACCTACAGGGGGCGCGGAAACACCATATATTTT
TRBJ2-5	TRBD2	TRBV5-1	NA	CASSSGLAEQETQYF	TGCGCCAGCAGCTCAGGACTAGCGGAGCAAGAGACCCAGTACTTC
TRBJ2-4	NA	TRBV13	few	CASSPGGNIQYF	TGTGCCAGCAGCCCAGGGGGGAACATTCAGTACTTC
TRBJ2-7	TRBD1	TRBV7-2	NA	CASSPGQGFEQYF	TGTGCCAGCAGCCCGGGACAGGGGTTCGAGCAGTACTTC
TRBJ2-3	TRBD2	TRBV2	once	CASSDAGGRTDTQYF	TGTGCCAGCAGTGACGCGGGGGGACGCACAGATACGCAGTATTTT
TRBJ1-2	NA	TRBV13	NA	CASSLPGSYGYTF	TGTGCCAGCAGCTTACCAGGTTCCTATGGCTACACCTTC
TRBJ1-2	NA	TRBV4-1	NA	CASSQIGQSYGYTF	TGCGCCAGCAGCCAAATTGGACAGTCATATGGCTACACCTTC
TRBJ2-5	NA	TRBV5-1	NA	CASSLVSGQETQYF	TGCGCCAGCAGCTTAGTTAGCGGTCAAGAGACCCAGTACTTC
TRBJ1-2	NA	TRBV7-2	NA	CASSLGIGGVYGYTF	TGTGCCAGCAGCTTAGGGATAGGCGGGGTGTATGGCTACACCTTC